The 26 T cell receptor beta chains below were found in one sample sequenced in a study of CD8 T cells in Susac syndrome. Reverse transcription of roughly 0.5 to 1 ug RNA used random hexamers. A single record per CDR3 protein comes from TCRdb applying MiXCR to the immunoSEQ multiplex PCR reads. Of 80,000 or so distinct CDR3 sequences in the sample, less than 95% are singletons; the top ten hold over 0.45%. Material: CD8+ T cells from PBMCs. The receptors stem from a human donor with Susac syndrome.

The chain carries TRBV10-2 and TRBJ2-7; D is ambiguous. Germline CDR1 reads WSHSY; CDR2 reads SAAADI. V dropped 6 bases and J dropped 0 bases, with 9 bases sitting between them. The length of the CDR3 is 13 residues. CDR3 sequence: CASRVRSSYEQYF. The CDR3 DNA sequence: TGCGCCAGCAGGGTAAGAAGCTCCTACGAGCAGTACTTC.

CDR3 sequence reads: CSVEDGQGEPYGYTF. The DNA for the CDR3 is TGCAGCGTTGAAGATGGGCAGGGAGAGCCCTATGGCTACACCTTC. V gene TRBV29-1 combines with J gene TRBJ1-2, with a possible D match to TRBD1 (5 bases). The CDR3 totals 15 residues. Per the germline V gene, CDR1 is SQVTM and CDR2 is ANQGSEA. With 0 bases removed from V and 4 bases from J, the gap between germline ends came to 15 bases.

The chain links TRBV5-4 to TRBJ2-5; weak D call: TRBD1 (6 bases). The length of the CDR3 is 14 residues. Germline-derived CDR1 and CDR2 are SGHNT and YYREEE (reference sequence). Trimming removed 0 bases at V and 5 bases at J, with 11 bases between. CDR3 in amino acids: CASSLGGLRETQYF. In nucleotides, the CDR3 is TGTGCCAGCAGCTTGGGGGGGCTTCGGGAGACCCAGTACTTC.

This clonotype showed up just a few times. The chain joins TRBV27 to TRBJ2-3; weak D call: TRBD2 (6 bases). Per germline, CDR1 MNHEY and CDR2 SMNVEV (reference sequence). Trimming left V 3 bases short and J 0 bases short, with 7 bases between. This CDR3 comprises 14 residues. CDR3 nucleotide sequence: TGTGCCAGCAGTTTGGGGGGAAGCACAGATACGCAGTATTTT. This translates into CASSLGGSTDTQYF.

The chain is built from TRBV28 and TRBJ2-3, with D perhaps matching TRBD2 (5 bases). The CDR3 totals 13 residues. Germline CDR1 MDHEN, CDR2 SYDVKM. V shed 6 bases and J shed 2 bases, with 9 bases lying between them. In nucleotides, the CDR3 is TGTGCCAGCAGGGAGGACGCCACAGATACGCAGTATTTT. Residues: CASREDATDTQYF.

This clonotype has more than one count but fewer than ten. This chain links TRBV19 with TRBJ2-7, with TRBD1 matching over 8 bases. CDR3 length equals 14 residues. Unmatched junction bases numbered 7, after V lost 5 bases and J lost 4 bases. Germline V CDR1 and CDR2: LNHDA, SQIVND (reference sequence). CDR3 sequence: CASSPGQGGYEQYF. CDR3 DNA: TGTGCCAGTAGTCCAGGACAGGGAGGATACGAGCAGTACTTC. The whole variable domain, filled in from reference TRBV19 and TRBJ2-7, reads DGGITQSPKYLFRKEGQNVTLSCEQNLNHDAMYWYRQDPGQGLRLIYYSQIVNDFQKGDIAEGYSVSREKKESFPLTVTSAQKNPTAFYLCASSPGQGGYEQYFGPGTRLTVT.

This chain joins TRBV12-3 or TRBV12-4 and TRBJ2-1; 9 bases agree with TRBD1. V shed 7 bases and J 6 bases; nucleotides not matched to a gene: 10. This CDR3 region has 15 residues. The CDR3 region is CASTQPGQGSNEQFF. The CDR3 coding sequence is TGTGCCAGCACCCAACCGGGACAGGGATCCAATGAGCAGTTCTTC.

V is TRBV29-1 and J is TRBJ2-3; 10 nucleotides match TRBD2. The trim removed 7 bases at V and 4 bases at J, leaving 14 bases unmatched. Germline-derived CDR1 and CDR2 are SQVTM and ANQGSEA. The length of the CDR3 is 16 residues. This CDR3 is CSAPASGGQGADTQYF. The CDR3 DNA reads TGCAGCGCCCCGGCTAGCGGGGGCCAAGGGGCAGATACGCAGTATTTT.

The chain employs TRBV5-1 and TRBJ2-3, with TRBD1 matching 7 bases. This CDR3 has 16 residues. The V gene end was trimmed by 4 bases and the J gene end by 0 bases; junction bases not matched to a gene: 8. CDR1 SGHRS and CDR2 YFSETQ come from the germline V gene. The CDR3 protein is CASSAPRDSSTDTQYF. The DNA of the CDR3 is TGCGCCAGCAGCGCCCCCAGGGACAGCAGCACAGATACGCAGTATTTT.

CDR3 sequence (DNA): TGTGCCAGCAAGACTTCAGATTTCTCCTACAATGAGCAGTTCTTC. Its translation is CASKTSDFSYNEQFF. The V and J genes are TRBV5-4 and TRBJ2-1; D gene ambiguous. The germline CDR1 and CDR2 sequences are SGHNT and YYREEE (reference sequence). Trimming left V 6 bases short and J 0 bases short, with 13 bases between. The CDR3 loop spans 15 amino acids.

The V gene is TRBV6-5, the J gene TRBJ1-2, with 9 bases matching TRBD1. J lost 8 bases, V lost 4 bases, and 11 bases had no gene match. This CDR3 region has 15 residues. Germline assignment: CDR1 MNHEY and CDR2 SVGAGI. CDR3 region: CASSWSGTGTDGYTF. CDR3 nucleotides: TGTGCCAGCAGTTGGTCCGGGACAGGGACCGACGGCTACACCTTC.

V gene TRBV13 combines with J gene TRBJ2-1, with no clear D. The germline gives CDR1 PRHDT, CDR2 FYEKMQ (reference sequence). V was pared by 5 bases and J by 7 bases, with 12 bases between. This CDR3 contains 13 residues. CDR3 DNA: TGTGCCAGCAGCGCTGGGGTGCCTAATGAGCAGTTCTTC. Its protein product is CASSAGVPNEQFF.

The V call is TRBV5-6, the J call TRBJ2-3; D uncertain. CDR1 and CDR2 from the germline V gene are SGHDT and YYEEEE. The CDR3 has 13 residues. V was clipped by 1 base and J by 3 bases, with 6 bases between them. The CDR3 coding sequence is TGTGCCAGCAGCTTGTTGAGAACAGATACGCAGTATTTT. Amino acid sequence: CASSLLRTDTQYF.

The genes are TRBV7-8 and TRBJ1-5, with D perhaps matching TRBD1 (6 bases). Germline loops: CDR1 SGHVS, CDR2 FQNEAQ. The V and J ends lost 5 bases and 7 bases respectively, with 24 bases between them. This CDR3 contains 17 residues. For the CDR3, the DNA is TGTGCCAGCAGCGCCTCAGGGGAGGTCACGATCAAGCAGCCCCAGCATTTT. Its protein product is CASSASGEVTIKQPQHF.

V usage is TRBV3-1 and J usage is TRBJ2-3; TRBD2 matches 7 bases. Germline trimming cut 3 bases from V and 6 bases from J; bases unmatched to any gene: 12. The CDR3 contains 16 residues. CDR1 and CDR2 (germline): LGHDT, YNNKEL (reference sequence). The CDR3 nucleotides are TGTGCCAGCAGCCACCTAGCGGACCTCTATGCGGATACGCAGTATTTT. It yields the protein CASSHLADLYADTQYF.

This clonotype has only one observation. This chain connects TRBV20-1 to TRBJ2-2; perhaps D is TRBD1 or TRBD2 (5 bases each). V was cut by 1 base and J by 4 bases, with 7 bases left in between. CDR1 and CDR2 from the germline V gene are DFQATT and SNEGSKA (reference sequence). The CDR3 loop spans 13 amino acids. CDR3 region: CSARGDVTGELFF. In nucleotides, the CDR3 is TGCAGTGCTAGAGGGGACGTCACCGGGGAGCTGTTTTTT.

This rearrangement joins TRBV9 to TRBJ1-3; D remains ambiguous. Trimming removed 4 bases from V and 4 bases from J, with 9 bases in between. Germline V lookup: CDR1 SGDLS, CDR2 YYNGEE. The CDR3 sequence is 13 residues long. The chain's CDR3 is CASSPDTGNTIYF. CDR3 DNA: TGTGCCAGCAGCCCCGACACCGGAAACACCATATATTTT.

The chain uses TRBV29-1 and TRBJ2-1, with 10 bases that match TRBD2. V was pared by 5 bases and J by 3 bases, with 7 bases of the junction left unmatched. The germline V gene has CDR1 SQVTM and CDR2 ANQGSEA. The CDR3 has 15 residues. CDR3 region: CSVQFSGGFYNEQFF. The DNA of the CDR3 is TGCAGCGTTCAATTTAGCGGGGGGTTCTACAATGAGCAGTTCTTC.

This chain links TRBV12-3 or TRBV12-4 with TRBJ2-7; no reliable D call. The CDR3 is made up of 13 amino acids. V was shortened by 7 bases and J by 4 bases, with 14 bases between the two germline ends. In nucleotides, the CDR3 is TGTGCCAGCACCCACCTGCCAGCGTACGAGCAGTACTTC. Its translation is CASTHLPAYEQYF.

The chain carries TRBV7-6 and TRBJ1-1; TRBD1 matches 7 bases. CDR1 and CDR2 (germline): SGHVS, FNYEAQ. V shed 4 bases, J shed 0 bases, and the junction held 8 bases outside the gene matches. The CDR3 is made up of 16 amino acids. The CDR3 bases are TGTGCCAGCAGCTCAAAGCCAGGGGGTATGAACACTGAAGCTTTCTTT. Its translation: CASSSKPGGMNTEAFF.

The chain carries TRBV15 and TRBJ2-3; no clear D gene. The V gene lost 5 bases and the J gene lost 1 base, with 10 bases spanning the gap. Germline V CDR1 and CDR2: LNHNV, YYDKDF (reference sequence). The CDR3 totals 14 residues. The CDR3: CATSHTPRTDTQYF. CDR3 coding DNA: TGTGCCACCAGCCACACACCGCGCACAGATACGCAGTATTTT. The full variable domain, its missing parts supplied by reference TRBV15 and TRBJ2-3, is DAMVIQNPRYQVTQFGKPVTLSCSQTLNHNVMYWYQQKSSQAPKLLFHYYDKDFNNEADTPDNFQSRRPNTSFCFLDIRSPGLGDTAMYLCATSHTPRTDTQYFGPGTRLTVL.

The chain recombines TRBV7-6 with TRBJ1-2; TRBD1 matches at 8 bases. V was clipped by 5 bases and J by 0 bases; unmatched bases: 5. The CDR3 runs 15 residues. Germline-derived CDR1 and CDR2 are SGHVS and FNYEAQ. CDR3 in amino acids: CASSPRTGTNYGYTF. The CDR3 DNA follows: TGTGCCAGCAGCCCCCGGACAGGGACTAACTATGGCTACACCTTC. Variable domain in full (rest from reference TRBV7-6 and TRBJ1-2): GAGVSQSPRYKVTKRGQDVALRCDPISGHVSLYWYRQALGQGPEFLTYFNYEAQQDKSGLPNDRFSAERPEGSISTLTIQRTEQRDSAMYRCASSPRTGTNYGYTFGSGTRLTVV.

This clonotype was picked up one time. The chain recombines TRBV19 with TRBJ1-2; unclear D gene. Trimming took off 6 bases at V and 1 base at J, with 15 bases between the two ends. Germline CDR1 and CDR2: LNHDA and SQIVND (reference sequence). The CDR3 spans 15 residues. CDR3 sequence: CASRPPQTINYGYTF. The CDR3, as DNA: TGTGCCAGTAGGCCACCACAGACCATTAACTATGGCTACACCTTC.

The chain is built from TRBV4-1 and TRBJ1-5; tentatively, D is TRBD1 (5 bases). Trimming removed 1 base at V and 5 bases at J, with 12 bases between. Germline CDR1 is MGHRA and CDR2 is YSYEKL. This CDR3 contains 15 residues. CDR3 nucleotides: TGCGCCAGCAGCCAAGTTGGGGACGGTTATCAGCCCCAGCATTTT. This translates into CASSQVGDGYQPQHF.

The chain links TRBV19 to TRBJ1-1, with TRBD1 matching over 9 bases. This CDR3 spans 12 amino acids. Trimming at V came to 10 bases and at J to 5 bases, leaving 5 bases not matched to a gene. Germline V gives CDR1 LNHDA, CDR2 SQIVND (reference sequence). Here the CDR3 reads CATRQGGTEAFF. The CDR3 DNA is TGTGCCACCCGACAGGGGGGGACTGAAGCTTTCTTT.

The chain links TRBV20-1 to TRBJ2-7, with D hard to call. Germline CDR1 and CDR2: DFQATT and SNEGSKA (reference sequence). V lost 1 base and J lost 5, with 6 bases in between. The length of the CDR3 is 11 residues. CDR3 in amino acids: CSARVGNEQYF. Written as DNA, the CDR3 is TGCAGTGCTAGAGTGGGGAACGAGCAGTACTTC.